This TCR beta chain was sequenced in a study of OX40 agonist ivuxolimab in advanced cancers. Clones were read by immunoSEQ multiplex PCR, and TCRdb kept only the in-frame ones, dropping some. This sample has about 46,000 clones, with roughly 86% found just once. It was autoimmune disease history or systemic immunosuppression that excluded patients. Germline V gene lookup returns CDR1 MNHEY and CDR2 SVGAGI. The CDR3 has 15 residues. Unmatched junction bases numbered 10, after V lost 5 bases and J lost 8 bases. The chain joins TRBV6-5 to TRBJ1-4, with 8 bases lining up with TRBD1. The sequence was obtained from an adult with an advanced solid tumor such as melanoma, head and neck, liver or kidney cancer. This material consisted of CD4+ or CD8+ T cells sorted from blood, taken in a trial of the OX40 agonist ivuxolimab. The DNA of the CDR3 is TGTGCCAGCAGTCCCCAGACAGGGGTTTTGGAAAAACTGTTTTTT. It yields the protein CASSPQTGVLEKLFF.